The table lists the clone carrying this T cell receptor beta chain with many counts. This CDR3 has 13 amino acids. Germline CDR1 reads SGDLS; CDR2 reads YYNGEE. V lost 0 bases and J lost 6, with 8 bases in between. This entry belongs to a study of T cells in Graves' hyperthyroidism and ophthalmopathy. It was RNA transcripts that yielded the amplified TCR beta CDR3 regions. HTBI primers were the set used in a first-round RT-PCR of the TCR CDR3. TCRdb analysed the multiplex PCR reads with MiXCR anew, one entry per CDR3 protein. The sample includes roughly 740,000 distinct CDR3 sequences, 16% of them seen just once.

This clonotype was obtained from a young man with Graves' hyperthyroidism. The sample was blood. This chain links TRBV9 with TRBJ2-3; D not certain. CDR3 sequence (DNA): TGTGCCAGCAGCGTAGAGGGTGCGGATACGCAGTATTTT. Protein sequence: CASSVEGADTQYF.